This TCR beta chain was identified during a study of T cells after yellow fever vaccination. Whole-study results and caveats: Researchers report a weaker secondary response that nonetheless peaked faster, day 5 versus 15.

The CDR3 has 14 amino acids. V was shortened by 2 bases and J by 1 base, with 9 bases between the two germline ends. Germline V lookup: CDR1 SGHKS, CDR2 YYEKEE (reference sequence). This clonotype was counted a few times. Antigen: not known. TCRdb analysed the 5' RACE reads with MiXCR anew, one entry per CDR3 protein. The repertoire includes 510,000 or so distinct CDR3 sequences, under 25% of them detected once, and more than 13% sits in the top ten. This sequence joins TRBV5-5 and TRBJ1-1; D not certain. The sequencing used PBMCs, collected 15 days after the yellow fever booster vaccination. The TCR comes from a young man who received the YFV17D yellow fever vaccine. The CDR3 loop reads CASSFLSKNTEAFF. The CDR3 bases are TGTGCCAGCAGCTTCCTATCGAAGAACACTGAAGCTTTCTTT.